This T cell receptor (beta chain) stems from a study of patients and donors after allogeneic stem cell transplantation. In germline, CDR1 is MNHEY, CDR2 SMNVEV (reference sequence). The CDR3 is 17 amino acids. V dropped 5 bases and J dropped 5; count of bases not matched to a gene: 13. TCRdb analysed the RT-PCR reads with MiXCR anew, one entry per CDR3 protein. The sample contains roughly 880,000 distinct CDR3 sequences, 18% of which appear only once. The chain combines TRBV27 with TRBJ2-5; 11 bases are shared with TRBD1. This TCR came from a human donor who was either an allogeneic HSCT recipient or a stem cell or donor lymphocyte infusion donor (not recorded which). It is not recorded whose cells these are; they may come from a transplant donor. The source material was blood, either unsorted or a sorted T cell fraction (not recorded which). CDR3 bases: TGTGCCAGCAGTAAGACGTTGGACAGGGGGCGTACTGAGACCCAGTACTTC. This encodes CASSKTLDRGRTETQYF.